Listed here are 21 T cell receptor beta chains from one sample, sequenced in a study of T cells in Graves' hyperthyroidism and ophthalmopathy. TCR beta CDR3 sequences were amplified from RNA transcripts. The study used the HTBI primer set for a first-round RT-PCR of the TCR CDR3. TCRdb called the multiplex PCR reads again in MiXCR, with one record for every CDR3 protein. The sample contains roughly 630,000 distinct CDR3 sequences, 15% to 18% of which appear only once. Sequenced input: blood. These receptors came from a woman aged 30 to 39 with Graves' hyperthyroidism.

This clonotype was recorded a few times. The chain combines TRBV20-1 with TRBJ2-5; possible D gene TRBD2, 5 bases. CDR3 length: 13 residues. CDR1 DFQATT and CDR2 SNEGSKA come from the germline V gene (reference sequence). With 3 bases removed from V and 2 bases from J, the gap between germline ends came to 10 bases. CDR3 in DNA: TGCAGTGCTAGTAAGGACTTTCAAGAGACCCAGTACTTC. Its translation is CSASKDFQETQYF.

This clonotype was counted ten times or more. V and J are TRBV3-1 and TRBJ2-3; D possibly corresponds to TRBD2 (5 bases). Trimming pared 2 bases from V and 4 bases from J, leaving 13 bases between. The CDR3 covers 15 residues. Germline CDR1 reads LGHDT; CDR2 reads YNNKEL (reference sequence). CDR3 protein: CASSQLSGIADTQYF. As DNA, the CDR3 is TGTGCCAGCAGCCAACTGTCGGGGATAGCAGATACGCAGTATTTT.

This clonotype was seen ten or more times. The J gene is TRBJ2-3, the V gene TRBV28, with 10 bases fitting TRBD2. Per germline, CDR1 MDHEN and CDR2 SYDVKM. Germline trimming cut 8 bases from V and 0 bases from J; bases unmatched to any gene: 11. The CDR3 is 17 amino acids. The CDR3 sequence is CASHKIGLADSTDTQYF. CDR3 nucleotide sequence: TGTGCCAGCCACAAAATCGGACTAGCGGATAGCACAGATACGCAGTATTTT.

This clonotype was picked up many times. The V call is TRBV5-5, the J call TRBJ2-7; the D is unclear. This CDR3 comprises 16 residues. Between the trimmed V and J ends, which lost 4 bases and 0 bases, there was a span of 17 bases. Germline CDR1 and CDR2: SGHKS and YYEKEE (reference sequence). CDR3 DNA sequence: TGTGCCAGCAGCATGGACCGGCCTTACGACTCCTACGAGCAGTACTTC. Translated, it gives CASSMDRPYDSYEQYF. The whole variable domain, remainder taken from reference TRBV5-5 and TRBJ2-7, is DAGVTQSPTHLIKTRGQQVTLRCSPISGHKSVSWYQQVLGQGPQFIFQYYEKEERGRGNFPDRFSARQFPNYSSELNVNALLLGDSALYLCASSMDRPYDSYEQYFGPGTRLTVT.

Only a few counts were recorded for this clonotype. The chain employs TRBV19 and TRBJ1-2; D remains unclear. With 0 bases removed from V and 3 bases from J, the gap between germline ends came to 8 bases. This CDR3 region has 14 residues. The germline CDR1 and CDR2 sequences are LNHDA and SQIVND (reference sequence). The CDR3 bases are TGTGCCAGTAGTATAGATCCTGGAGACTATGGCTACACCTTC. Its translation: CASSIDPGDYGYTF.

This clonotype was observed many times. Its ends do not fully match the called genes, so a read error is possible. The chain joins TRBV6-1 to TRBJ1-4; TRBD1 aligns across 10 bases. The CDR3 contains 14 residues. Germline lookup yields CDR1 MNHNS and CDR2 SASEGT. The CDR3 DNA follows: TGCGCCAGCAGCTCCGGGACAGGGGATGAAAAACTGTTTTTT. Amino acids: CASSSGTGDEKLFF.

This rearrangement joins TRBV28 to TRBJ2-5; 13 bases line up with TRBD2. The CDR3 spans 17 residues. In germline, CDR1 is MDHEN, CDR2 SYDVKM. The V segment lost 5 bases and the J segment 4 bases; nucleotides outside the gene matches: 10. CDR3: CASSIGLAGVGGETQYF. CDR3 nucleotides: TGTGCCAGCAGTATAGGACTAGCGGGAGTGGGAGGAGAGACCCAGTACTTC.

There are many counts of this clonotype. V is TRBV7-9 and J is TRBJ2-7; D not resolved. Germline CDR1 reads SEHNR; CDR2 reads FQNEAQ (reference sequence). This CDR3 contains 14 residues. Trimming pared 6 bases from V and 7 bases from J, leaving 19 bases between. The CDR3 nucleotides are TGTGCCAGCAGTCTGGTACATAGGGATTTGGAGCAGTACTTC. Its translation is CASSLVHRDLEQYF.

This clonotype was observed at least ten times. The genes are TRBV11-2 and TRBJ2-1; the match to TRBD2 covers 7 bases. Trimming removed 2 bases from V and 15 bases from J; junction bases left unmatched: 13. There are 14 residues in the CDR3. Germline CDR1 and CDR2: SGHAT and FQNNGV. The CDR3 DNA reads TGTGCCAGCAGCTTATCCGGCAACGCGCAGCGGGGGTTCTTC. Translation: CASSLSGNAQRGFF.

This clonotype has at least ten counts. The J gene is TRBJ2-1, the V gene TRBV20-1; 7 bases map to TRBD1. Per the germline V gene, CDR1 is DFQATT and CDR2 is SNEGSKA (reference sequence). V lost 6 bases and J lost 10; bases outside the gene matches: 6. This CDR3 is built from 11 residues. The DNA of the CDR3 is TGCAGTGCAAAAGGGACAGAAGAGCAGTTCTTC. Amino acids: CSAKGTEEQFF.

This clonotype showed up just a few times. The chain joins TRBV4-1 to TRBJ2-1; D gene unclear. This CDR3 comprises 15 residues. Germline V gene lookup returns CDR1 MGHRA and CDR2 YSYEKL. V lost 1 base and J lost 3, with 10 bases in between. CDR3 region: CASSQGVDLYNEQFF. The CDR3 DNA is TGCGCCAGCAGCCAAGGAGTTGACCTCTACAATGAGCAGTTCTTC.

This clonotype was detected many times. The chain combines TRBV7-2 with TRBJ2-7; D uncertain. Germline CDR1 SGHTA, CDR2 FQGNSA. This CDR3 spans 11 amino acids. The germline V and J ends were trimmed by 5 bases and 3 bases, with 5 bases remaining between them. The CDR3 DNA is TGTGCCAGCAGCGGAAACTACGAGCAGTACTTC. It encodes CASSGNYEQYF.

The sample holds many counts of this clonotype. The chain employs TRBV7-8 and TRBJ2-1; TRBD1 is a possible D gene (6 bases). V shed 4 bases and J shed 10 bases, with 20 bases lying between them. This CDR3 has 15 amino acids. CDR1 is SGHVS, CDR2 FQNEAQ, per germline. The CDR3 DNA reads as TGTGCCAGCAGCTCAGTGGACAGAAGGAATGAGGAGCAGTTCTTC. Translated: CASSSVDRRNEEQFF.

This clonotype came up many times. The chain combines TRBV11-2 with TRBJ2-3; TRBD2 matches at 15 bases. Losses at the gene ends were 5 bases for V and 4 bases for J; bases not matched to a gene: 25. There are 23 residues in the CDR3. Per the germline V gene, CDR1 is SGHAT and CDR2 is FQNNGV. The CDR3 coding sequence is TGTGCCAGCAGCCGCCCCGTTCGGGGGACACCCAGGACTAGCGGGAGGGTCCCAGATACGCAGTATTTT. This sequence encodes CASSRPVRGTPRTSGRVPDTQYF. The entire variable domain, with the rest obtained from reference TRBV11-2 and TRBJ2-3, is as follows: EAGVAQSPRYKIIEKRQSVAFWCNPISGHATLYWYQQILGQGPKLLIQFQNNGVVDDSQLPKDRFSAERLKGVDSTLKIQPAKLEDSAVYLCASSRPVRGTPRTSGRVPDTQYFGPGTRLTVL.

The V gene is TRBV5-1, the J gene TRBJ1-5, with D tentatively TRBD1 (6 bases). CDR3 length: 15 amino acids. The V gene's germline CDR1 is SGHRS and CDR2 YFSETQ. The V end lost 0 bases, the J end lost 4 bases, and 11 bases lay between the germline ends. The CDR3 sequence: CASSLAGAQNQPQHF. The CDR3 DNA reads TGCGCCAGCAGCTTGGCAGGGGCCCAAAATCAGCCCCAGCATTTT.

This clonotype was seen ten or more times. V is TRBV2 and J is TRBJ2-3; 10 positions agree with TRBD1. Trimming cost V 10 bases and J 3 bases; bases outside gene matches: 7. CDR3 length: 14 residues. Germline V gene data show CDR1 as SNHLY and CDR2 as FYNNEI. The CDR3, as DNA: TGTGCCACACGGAGGACAGGGGGAACAGATACGCAGTATTTT. The encoded protein is CATRRTGGTDTQYF.

This clonotype was seen a handful of times. The chain uses TRBV20-1 and TRBJ1-4; no clear D. The CDR3 is 13 residues long. Germline CDR1 and CDR2: DFQATT and SNEGSKA (reference sequence). Between the trimmed V and J ends, which lost 3 bases and 5 bases, there was a span of 10 bases. The CDR3 here is CSASWHQNEKLFF. The CDR3 nucleotides read TGCAGTGCTAGTTGGCACCAGAATGAAAAACTGTTTTTT.

This clonotype was recorded many times. V gene TRBV27 combines with J gene TRBJ2-7; D uncertain. This CDR3 is 11 amino acids long. Germline CDR1 is MNHEY and CDR2 is SMNVEV (reference sequence). The ends were cut back, 0 bases at V and 7 bases at J, with 4 bases in the middle. CDR3 loop: CASSLSGEQYF. CDR3 nucleotides: TGTGCCAGCAGTTTATCCGGAGAGCAGTACTTC.

This clonotype has ten or more counts. This rearrangement joins TRBV7-2 to TRBJ1-4; possibly TRBD1 for D (5 bases). Germline CDR1 SGHTA, CDR2 FQGNSA. The CDR3 runs 17 residues. V was pared by 0 bases and J by 3 bases, with 14 bases between. CDR3 DNA sequence: TGTGCCAGCAGCTTAGCTAGACCGGCAGGGCCTAATGAAAAACTGTTTTTT. Amino acids: CASSLARPAGPNEKLFF.

This clonotype came up many times. This chain joins TRBV20-1 and TRBJ2-3, with a tentative D call TRBD2 (5 bases). The CDR3 contains 18 residues. CDR1 DFQATT and CDR2 SNEGSKA come from the germline V gene (reference sequence). The V and J ends lost 4 bases and 3 bases respectively, with 26 bases between them. The CDR3 loop reads CSANKIPKTGGLTDTQYF. The CDR3 bases are TGCAGTGCTAACAAGATACCAAAAACTGGCGGGTTGACAGATACGCAGTATTTT.

This clonotype was picked up many times. The chain links TRBV7-3 to TRBJ2-3; the D is unclear. The V and J ends lost 2 bases and 2 bases respectively, with 11 bases between them. The CDR3 is 15 amino acids. Germline V CDR1 and CDR2: SGHTA, FQGTGA. The CDR3 coding sequence is TGTGCCAGCAGCTTATTTGGCTTCGCCACAGATACGCAGTATTTT. Translated: CASSLFGFATDTQYF. Filled out from reference TRBV7-3 and TRBJ2-3, the complete variable domain reads GAGVSQTPSNKVTEKGKYVELRCDPISGHTALYWYRQSLGQGPEFLIYFQGTGAADDSGLPNDRFFAVRPEGSVSTLKIQRTERGDSAVYLCASSLFGFATDTQYFGPGTRLTVL.